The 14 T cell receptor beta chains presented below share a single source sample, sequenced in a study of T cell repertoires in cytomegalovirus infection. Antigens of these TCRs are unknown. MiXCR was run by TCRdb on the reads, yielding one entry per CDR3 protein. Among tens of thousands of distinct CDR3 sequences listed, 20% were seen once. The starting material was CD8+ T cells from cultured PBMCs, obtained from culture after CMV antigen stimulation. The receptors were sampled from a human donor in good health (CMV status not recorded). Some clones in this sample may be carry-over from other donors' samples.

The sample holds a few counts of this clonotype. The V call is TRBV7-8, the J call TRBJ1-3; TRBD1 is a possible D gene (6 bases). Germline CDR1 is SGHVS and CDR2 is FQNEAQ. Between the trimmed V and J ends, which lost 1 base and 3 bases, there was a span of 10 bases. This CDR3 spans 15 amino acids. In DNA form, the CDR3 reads TGTGCCAGCAGCTTAGGAGGGACATTTGGAAACACCATATATTTT. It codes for CASSLGGTFGNTIYF.

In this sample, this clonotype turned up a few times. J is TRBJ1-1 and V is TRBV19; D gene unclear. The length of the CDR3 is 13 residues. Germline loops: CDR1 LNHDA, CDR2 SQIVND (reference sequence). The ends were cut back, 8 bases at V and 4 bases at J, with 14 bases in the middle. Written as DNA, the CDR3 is TGTGCCAGTTCCTGGTCGGCGGGCACTGAAGCTTTCTTT. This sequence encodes CASSWSAGTEAFF.

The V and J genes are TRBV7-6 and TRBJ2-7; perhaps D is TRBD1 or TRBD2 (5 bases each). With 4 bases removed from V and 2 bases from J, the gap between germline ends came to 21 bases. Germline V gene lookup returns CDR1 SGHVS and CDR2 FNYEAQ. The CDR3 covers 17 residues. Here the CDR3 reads CASSSTRGAGETYEQYF. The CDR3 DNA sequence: TGTGCCAGCAGCTCCACCCGGGGCGCAGGAGAGACCTACGAGCAGTACTTC.

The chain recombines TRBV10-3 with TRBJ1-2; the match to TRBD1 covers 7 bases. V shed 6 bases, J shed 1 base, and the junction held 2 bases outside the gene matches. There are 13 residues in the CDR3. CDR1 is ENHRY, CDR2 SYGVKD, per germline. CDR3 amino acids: CAIRSGGNYGYTF. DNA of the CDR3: TGTGCCATCAGGTCAGGGGGTAACTATGGCTACACCTTC.

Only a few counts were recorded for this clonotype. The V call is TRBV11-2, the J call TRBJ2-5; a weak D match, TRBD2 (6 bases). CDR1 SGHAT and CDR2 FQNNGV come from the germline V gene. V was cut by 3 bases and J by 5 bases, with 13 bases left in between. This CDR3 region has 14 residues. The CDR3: CASSFWRDGETQYF. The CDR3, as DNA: TGTGCCAGCAGCTTTTGGAGGGATGGGGAGACCCAGTACTTC.

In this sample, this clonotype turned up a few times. The CDR3 sequence is CASEGPLGATNYGYTF. The CDR3 DNA follows: TGTGCCTCAGAGGGACCACTCGGAGCAACTAACTATGGCTACACCTTC. The gene calls are TRBV6-1 and TRBJ1-2; TRBD1 might be the D (5 bases). Germline CDR1 is MNHNS and CDR2 is SASEGT. The V end was cut by 11 bases, the J end by 0 bases, with 22 bases between. There are 16 residues in the CDR3.

The CDR3 is CASSPGGRGRTDTQYF. In DNA form, the CDR3 reads TGTGCCAGCAGCCCTGGGGGGCGGGGACGCACAGATACGCAGTATTTT. This rearrangement joins TRBV7-2 to TRBJ2-3; the D call may be TRBD1 or TRBD2 (6 bases each). CDR3 length: 16 residues. CDR1 and CDR2 from the germline V gene are SGHTA and FQGNSA. The germline V and J ends were trimmed by 5 bases and 1 base, with 16 bases remaining between them. Full variable domain (rest looked up from reference TRBV7-2 and TRBJ2-3): GAGVSQSPSNKVTEKGKDVELRCDPISGHTALYWYRQSLGQGLEFLIYFQGNSAPDKSGLPSDRFSAERTGGSVSTLTIQRTQQEDSAVYLCASSPGGRGRTDTQYFGPGTRLTVL.

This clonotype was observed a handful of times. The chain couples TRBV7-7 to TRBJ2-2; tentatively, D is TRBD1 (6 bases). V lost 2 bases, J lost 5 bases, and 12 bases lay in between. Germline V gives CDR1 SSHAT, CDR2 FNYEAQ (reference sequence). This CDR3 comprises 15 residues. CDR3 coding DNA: TGTGCCAGCAGCTTAACCAGGGGAAGGACCGGGGAGCTGTTTTTT. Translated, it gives CASSLTRGRTGELFF.

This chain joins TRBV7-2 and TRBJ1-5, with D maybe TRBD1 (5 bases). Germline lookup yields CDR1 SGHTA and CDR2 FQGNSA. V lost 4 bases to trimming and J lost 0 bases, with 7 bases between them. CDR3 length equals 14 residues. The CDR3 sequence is CASSSDTSNQPQHF. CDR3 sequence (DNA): TGTGCCAGCAGCTCGGACACTAGCAATCAGCCCCAGCATTTT.

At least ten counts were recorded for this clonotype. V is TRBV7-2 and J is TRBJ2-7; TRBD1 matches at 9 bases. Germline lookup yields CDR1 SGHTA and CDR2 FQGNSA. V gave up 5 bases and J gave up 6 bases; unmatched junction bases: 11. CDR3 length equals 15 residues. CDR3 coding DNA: TGTGCCAGCAGCCGGCCCCGGGACAGGGCTACCGAGCAGTACTTC. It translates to CASSRPRDRATEQYF.

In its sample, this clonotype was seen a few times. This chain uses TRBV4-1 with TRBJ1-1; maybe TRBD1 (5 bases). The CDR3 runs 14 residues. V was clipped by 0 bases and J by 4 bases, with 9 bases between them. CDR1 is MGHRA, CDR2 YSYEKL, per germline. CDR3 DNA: TGCGCCAGCAGCCAAGAAGGGGTCATCACTGAAGCTTTCTTT. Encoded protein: CASSQEGVITEAFF.

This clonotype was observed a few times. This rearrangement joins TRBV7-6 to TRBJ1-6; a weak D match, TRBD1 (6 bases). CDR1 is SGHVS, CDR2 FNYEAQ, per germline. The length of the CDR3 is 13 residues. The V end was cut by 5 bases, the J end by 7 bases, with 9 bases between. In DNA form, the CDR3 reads TGTGCCAGCAGCCGGACAGTAAATTCACCCCTCCACTTT. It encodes CASSRTVNSPLHF.

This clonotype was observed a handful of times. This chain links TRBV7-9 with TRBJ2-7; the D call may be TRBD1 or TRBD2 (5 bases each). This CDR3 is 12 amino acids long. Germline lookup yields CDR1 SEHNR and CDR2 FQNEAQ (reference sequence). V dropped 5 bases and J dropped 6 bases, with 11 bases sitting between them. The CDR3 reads CASSGTRGEQYF. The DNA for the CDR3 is TGTGCCAGCAGCGGAACTAGGGGCGAGCAGTACTTC.

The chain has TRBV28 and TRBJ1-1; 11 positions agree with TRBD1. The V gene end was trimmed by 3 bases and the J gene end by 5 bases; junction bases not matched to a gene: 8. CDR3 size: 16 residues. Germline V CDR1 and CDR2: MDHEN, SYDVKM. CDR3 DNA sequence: TGTGCCAGCAGTTTTCCGGACAGGGGGCCGAGGACTGAAGCTTTCTTT. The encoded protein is CASSFPDRGPRTEAFF.